Listed here are 29 T cell receptor beta chains from one sample, sequenced in a study of T-cell memory formation after mild COVID-19. TCRdb used MiXCR to reprocess the 5' RACE reads, holding one entry per CDR3 protein. The sample shows 400,000 to 550,000 distinct CDR3 sequences, roughly 25% of them seen only once. The sequenced sample consisted of PBMCs or a T cell subset sorted from them (not recorded which). The origin of the receptors is an adult woman who had mild COVID-19 (a few samples of this study predate the infection). Cell type and time point are not known.

The chain links TRBV10-3 to TRBJ2-5, with TRBD1 identical over 7 bases. The germline gives CDR1 ENHRY, CDR2 SYGVKD. J lost 5 bases, V lost 6 bases, and 6 bases had no gene match. This CDR3 has 13 amino acids. The CDR3 nucleotides read TGTGCCATCAGCAATACAGGGGCGGAGACCCAGTACTTC. Protein: CAISNTGAETQYF.

The rearrangement uses TRBV20-1 and TRBJ1-1; D unresolved. The germline CDR1 and CDR2 sequences are DFQATT and SNEGSKA (reference sequence). Trimming left V 1 base short and J 0 bases short, with 3 bases between. This CDR3 contains 12 residues. The CDR3: CSARVLNTEAFF. The CDR3 DNA reads TGCAGTGCTAGAGTACTGAACACTGAAGCTTTCTTT.

This sequence joins TRBV29-1 and TRBJ2-7, with unresolved D. CDR1 and CDR2 from the germline V gene are SQVTM and ANQGSEA. V was clipped by 0 bases and J by 5 bases, with 11 bases between them. This CDR3 region has 13 residues. Here the CDR3 reads CSVEEERPHEQYF. The CDR3 coding sequence is TGCAGCGTTGAAGAGGAACGGCCTCACGAGCAGTACTTC.

Comment on this clonotype: The junction departs from germline at one end; a sequencing error may be responsible. The rearrangement joins TRBV6-4 to TRBJ2-4; 7 bases map to TRBD1. The CDR3 has 8 residues. Germline loops: CDR1 MRHNA, CDR2 SNTAGT. The CDR3 sequence: CASSRRGF. CDR3 nucleotides: TGTGCCAGCAGCCGCAGGGGGTTC.

Only a few counts were recorded for this clonotype. The rearrangement joins TRBV12-3 or TRBV12-4 to TRBJ1-5; D remains unclear. The CDR3 spans 15 residues. V gave up 3 bases and J gave up 2 bases, with 11 bases separating them. The CDR3 region is CASSLGKSGNQPQHF. The CDR3 DNA follows: TGTGCCAGCAGTTTGGGGAAGTCCGGCAATCAGCCCCAGCATTTT.

This clonotype has more than one count but fewer than ten. The rearrangement uses TRBV2 and TRBJ1-6; D is perhaps TRBD1 (5 bases). This CDR3 is 14 amino acids long. Deletions cut 2 bases from V and 5 bases from J, with 7 bases between. Germline-derived CDR1 and CDR2 are SNHLY and FYNNEI. The CDR3 region has the DNA TGTGCCAGCAGTGAATGGGGGGATAATTCACCCCTCCACTTT. Its translation is CASSEWGDNSPLHF.

V usage is TRBV20-1 and J usage is TRBJ2-2, with 14 positions matching TRBD2. CDR3 length: 14 amino acids. Germline V gene lookup returns CDR1 DFQATT and CDR2 SNEGSKA (reference sequence). CDR3 region: CGLAGGPNTGELFF. The CDR3 DNA is TGCGGACTAGCGGGAGGTCCCAACACCGGGGAGCTGTTTTTT.

This clonotype appeared a few times. The rearrangement joins TRBV11-2 to TRBJ2-2; 9 nucleotides match TRBD2. Germline V CDR1 and CDR2: SGHAT, FQNNGV. This CDR3 has 17 residues. Trimming at V came to 5 bases and at J to 0 bases, leaving 7 bases not matched to a gene. This chain's CDR3 is CASSPMRGGTNTGELFF. The CDR3 DNA follows: TGTGCCAGCAGCCCCATGCGGGGGGGCACGAACACCGGGGAGCTGTTTTTT. The full variable domain, rest sourced from reference TRBV11-2 and TRBJ2-2, is EAGVAQSPRYKIIEKRQSVAFWCNPISGHATLYWYQQILGQGPKLLIQFQNNGVVDDSQLPKDRFSAERLKGVDSTLKIQPAKLEDSAVYLCASSPMRGGTNTGELFFGEGSRLTVL.

This clonotype turned up a few times. The V and J genes are TRBV20-1 and TRBJ1-2, with 7 bases aligning to TRBD1. The CDR3 consists of 12 residues. The V and J ends lost 8 bases and 3 bases, in that order; junction bases with no gene match: 6. CDR1 and CDR2 (germline): DFQATT, SNEGSKA (reference sequence). The CDR3 sequence is CSPKGTDYGYTF. In DNA form, the CDR3 reads TGCAGTCCCAAAGGGACAGACTATGGCTACACCTTC.

This clonotype was counted a single time. This rearrangement joins TRBV3-1 to TRBJ2-4, with 9 bases matching TRBD1. The CDR3 spans 18 residues. Losses at the gene ends were 4 bases for V and 3 bases for J; bases not matched to a gene: 13. Germline V lookup: CDR1 LGHDT, CDR2 YNNKEL (reference sequence). The CDR3 coding sequence is TGTGCCAGCAGCCCCAACCCGGACAGGGGTCACGTCAAAAACATTCAGTACTTC. Translation gives CASSPNPDRGHVKNIQYF. Variable domain in full (rest from reference TRBV3-1 and TRBJ2-4): DTAVSQTPKYLVTQMGNDKSIKCEQNLGHDTMYWYKQDSKKFLKIMFSYNNKELIINETVPNRFSPKSPDKAHLNLHINSLELGDSAVYFCASSPNPDRGHVKNIQYFGAGTRLSVL.

The chain joins TRBV9 to TRBJ2-3, with TRBD1 identical over 8 bases. Looked up from germline, CDR1 is SGDLS and CDR2 is YYNGEE. The V and J ends lost 0 bases and 1 base, in that order; junction bases with no gene match: 1. This CDR3 has 15 amino acids. DNA for the CDR3: TGTGCCAGCAGCGTAGAGGGACAGGGCACAGATACGCAGTATTTT. This sequence encodes CASSVEGQGTDTQYF.

The chain joins TRBV2 to TRBJ1-1; TRBD1 matches at 7 bases. The V segment lost 4 bases and the J segment 5 bases; nucleotides outside the gene matches: 19. The CDR3 is made up of 18 amino acids. Germline lookup yields CDR1 SNHLY and CDR2 FYNNEI. CDR3 nucleotide sequence: TGTGCCAGCAGTGGTTCCGAAGGGACAGAAGTAGTGTGGACTGAAGCTTTCTTT. Protein product: CASSGSEGTEVVWTEAFF.

This clonotype was seen a handful of times. This chain uses TRBV7-9 with TRBJ2-7; unclear D gene. The CDR3 spans 14 residues. Trimming removed 1 base at V and 3 bases at J, with 10 bases between. Germline assignment: CDR1 SEHNR and CDR2 FQNEAQ (reference sequence). Here the CDR3 reads CASSLGGLNYEQYF. The CDR3 nucleotides are TGTGCCAGCAGCTTAGGTGGGCTAAACTACGAGCAGTACTTC.

This clonotype was picked up a small number of times. The chain carries TRBV12-3 or TRBV12-4 and TRBJ2-7; D possibly corresponds to TRBD1 (7 bases). Trimming removed 8 bases at V and 3 bases at J, with 14 bases between. CDR3 size: 13 residues. Here the CDR3 reads CASGNRGLYEQYF. The CDR3, as DNA: TGTGCCAGCGGGAACAGGGGACTCTACGAGCAGTACTTC.

V and J are TRBV12-3 or TRBV12-4 and TRBJ1-2; 9 bases are shared with TRBD1. The CDR3 sequence is 15 residues long. With V trimmed by 6 bases and J by 8 bases, 13 bases remained unmatched. The CDR3 region has the DNA TGTGCCAGCAGCCTACAGGGGGCAGAAGGTATCGGCTACACCTTC. Translated: CASSLQGAEGIGYTF.

This clonotype has a handful of counts. V is TRBV7-2 and J is TRBJ2-1; 11 nucleotides align to TRBD2. Looked up from germline, CDR1 is SGHTA and CDR2 is FQGNSA. Trimming removed 6 bases from V and 3 bases from J; junction bases left unmatched: 4. The CDR3 has 15 amino acids. The CDR3 DNA follows: TGTGCCAGCAGTTTTACTAGCGGGAGCTACAATGAGCAGTTCTTC. Translated: CASSFTSGSYNEQFF.

This clonotype was counted a few times. CDR3 sequence reads: CASSLGLRQAATEAFF. The CDR3 bases are TGTGCCAGCAGCTTGGGGTTGCGACAGGCCGCCACTGAAGCTTTCTTT. J is TRBJ1-1 and V is TRBV5-6; maybe TRBD1 (6 bases). V dropped 0 bases and J dropped 4 bases, with 16 bases sitting between them. This CDR3 has 16 residues. In germline, CDR1 is SGHDT, CDR2 YYEEEE.

This clonotype was counted between two and nine times. The chain recombines TRBV30 with TRBJ2-7, with no clear D. CDR3 size: 11 residues. Germline CDR1 is GTSNPN and CDR2 is SVGIG (reference sequence). The V gene lost 6 bases and the J gene lost 2 bases, with 8 bases spanning the gap. CDR3 sequence (DNA): TGTGCCTGTGGTGAGGCCTACGAGCAGTACTTC. Translation gives CACGEAYEQYF.

V and J are TRBV12-3 or TRBV12-4 and TRBJ1-5; 8 bases fit TRBD1. The CDR3 is 17 residues long. After removal of 1 base from V and 9 bases from J, the junction contained 14 bases not matched to a gene. The CDR3 loop is CASSLGPGDRRYLPQHF. The CDR3 region has the DNA TGTGCCAGCAGTTTAGGGCCCGGGGACAGGAGGTATTTGCCCCAGCATTTT.

Many counts were recorded for this clonotype. The chain carries TRBV3-1 and TRBJ1-2, with unresolved D. The V end lost 1 base, the J end lost 4 bases, and 10 bases lay between the germline ends. In germline, CDR1 is LGHDT, CDR2 YNNKEL (reference sequence). CDR3 size: 14 residues. CDR3 sequence (DNA): TGTGCCAGCAGCCAAGGACCCGCTGGCTATGGCTACACCTTC. It specifies CASSQGPAGYGYTF.

The CDR3 sequence: CASSERRGWSAGELFF. DNA for the CDR3: TGTGCCAGCAGTGAACGCAGGGGCTGGAGCGCCGGGGAGCTGTTTTTT. The chain is built from TRBV6-1 and TRBJ2-2; possibly TRBD1 for D (6 bases). This CDR3 has 16 amino acids. V was clipped by 2 bases and J by 6 bases, with 16 bases between them. Germline values: CDR1 MNHNS, CDR2 SASEGT.

The chain uses TRBV5-1 and TRBJ2-3; D gene unclear. The V gene's germline CDR1 is SGHRS and CDR2 YFSETQ. This CDR3 has 14 amino acids. V lost 0 bases and J lost 9, with 14 bases in between. The CDR3 DNA follows: TGCGCCAGCAGCTTGGCTGACGGACCGATGACGCAGTATTTT. Translating gives CASSLADGPMTQYF.

V and J are TRBV19 and TRBJ1-1; D uncertain. The CDR3 runs to 14 residues. The V end was cut by 7 bases, the J end by 0 bases, with 12 bases between. The germline gives CDR1 LNHDA, CDR2 SQIVND (reference sequence). CDR3 loop: CASKSKIMNTEAFF. In DNA form, the CDR3 reads TGTGCCAGTAAAAGCAAGATTATGAACACTGAAGCTTTCTTT.

The chain combines TRBV5-5 with TRBJ1-4, with a possible D match to TRBD1 (5 bases). The CDR3 is made up of 15 amino acids. The germline CDR1 and CDR2 sequences are SGHKS and YYEKEE (reference sequence). The V end was cut by 4 bases, the J end by 4 bases, with 14 bases between. CDR3 sequence: CASSQGTDYNEKLFF. For the CDR3, the DNA is TGTGCCAGCAGCCAAGGGACGGATTATAATGAAAAACTGTTTTTT.

J is TRBJ2-7 and V is TRBV7-3; 7 bases map to TRBD1. The CDR3 loop spans 15 amino acids. V lost 3 bases, J lost 1 base, and 6 bases stayed unmatched. Germline lookup yields CDR1 SGHTA and CDR2 FQGTGA. In DNA, the CDR3 is TGTGCCAGCAGCTTGAATCCGGGACAGTCCTACGAGCAGTACTTC. The encoded protein is CASSLNPGQSYEQYF.

This clonotype was detected a few times. The chain recombines TRBV7-9 with TRBJ2-1; tentatively, D is TRBD1 (5 bases). This CDR3 has 14 residues. Trimming cost V 5 bases and J 10 bases, with 18 bases left between them. Germline assignment: CDR1 SEHNR and CDR2 FQNEAQ (reference sequence). CDR3 coding DNA: TGTGCCAGCAGCCAGGGTCTAGGGTACGTGGAGCAGTTCTTC. It codes for CASSQGLGYVEQFF.

This chain links TRBV11-2 with TRBJ1-1; TRBD1 might be the D (5 bases). The germline gives CDR1 SGHAT, CDR2 FQNNGV. The CDR3 runs 15 residues. Between the trimmed V and J ends, which lost 5 bases and 0 bases, there was a span of 13 bases. CDR3 bases: TGTGCCAGCAGCCCCCCGGGACGCCTGAACACTGAAGCTTTCTTT. The encoded protein is CASSPPGRLNTEAFF.

The genes are TRBV29-1 and TRBJ2-1, with 9 bases aligning to TRBD2. J gave up 9 bases and V 4 bases, and 4 bases lay outside the gene matches. CDR3 length: 12 amino acids. Germline V gene data show CDR1 as SQVTM and CDR2 as ANQGSEA. As DNA, the CDR3 is TGCAGCGTTGTGGGACTAGCTATTGAGCAGTTCTTC. Residues: CSVVGLAIEQFF.

This clonotype came up a few times. The V gene is TRBV7-2, the J gene TRBJ2-5, with 13 bases matching TRBD2. The CDR3 consists of 17 residues. In germline, CDR1 is SGHTA, CDR2 FQGNSA. V trimming: 2 bases; J trimming: 5 bases; junction bases outside the gene matches: 8. CDR3: CASSLRVGLAGAETQYF. In DNA, the CDR3 is TGTGCCAGCAGCTTACGCGTCGGACTAGCGGGAGCGGAGACCCAGTACTTC.